Presented here are 26 T cell receptor beta chains from one specimen sequenced in a study of T-cell memory formation after mild COVID-19. TCRdb analysed the 5' RACE reads with MiXCR anew, one entry per CDR3 protein. This table has 470,000 or so distinct CDR3 sequences, over 15% appearing once. The sample comprised PBMCs or a T cell subset sorted from them (not recorded which). Receptors were obtained from an adult woman who had mild COVID-19 (a few samples of this study predate the infection). Cell type and time point are not known.

This rearrangement joins TRBV15 to TRBJ1-1, with D perhaps TRBD1 (5 bases). Between the trimmed V and J ends, which lost 5 bases and 4 bases, there was a span of 11 bases. CDR1 is LNHNV, CDR2 YYDKDF, per germline (reference sequence). The CDR3 is made up of 13 amino acids. CDR3: CATSGGVGTEAFF. CDR3 coding DNA: TGTGCCACCAGCGGGGGGGTAGGCACTGAAGCTTTCTTT.

The chain has TRBV6-1 and TRBJ1-5; TRBD1 agrees at 8 bases. Germline lookup yields CDR1 MNHNS and CDR2 SASEGT. V dropped 7 bases and J dropped 0; count of bases not matched to a gene: 8. The CDR3 spans 16 residues. The CDR3 region has the DNA TGTGCCAGCATCCAAGGACAGGGTGATAGCAATCAGCCCCAGCATTTT. Translated, it gives CASIQGQGDSNQPQHF.

This clonotype was picked up a small number of times. The junction differs from germline at one of its ends, possibly a read error. This chain's CDR3 is CASSQPGGDRIYF. The CDR3 DNA is TGTGCCAGCAGCCAACCTGGGGGGGACAGGATCTATTTC. This rearrangement joins TRBV3-1 to TRBJ2-7; maybe TRBD1 (8 bases). The CDR3 has 13 residues. Per germline, CDR1 LGHDT and CDR2 YNNKEL (reference sequence).

This CDR3 is CSARYGTSGNEQYF. The CDR3 DNA reads as TGCAGTGCTAGATACGGGACTAGCGGGAACGAGCAGTACTTC. The rearrangement uses TRBV20-1 and TRBJ2-7; 13 bases fit TRBD2. Looked up from germline, CDR1 is DFQATT and CDR2 is SNEGSKA (reference sequence). The V gene end was trimmed by 2 bases and the J gene end by 5 bases; junction bases not matched to a gene: 3. The CDR3 runs 14 residues.

The chain employs TRBV2 and TRBJ1-1; maybe TRBD1 (6 bases). CDR3 length: 13 residues. CDR1 and CDR2 from the germline V gene are SNHLY and FYNNEI. The ends were cut back, 7 bases at V and 2 bases at J, with 11 bases in the middle. CDR3 bases: TGTGCCAGCAACCAGGGGCCCAACACTGAAGCTTTCTTT. This translates into CASNQGPNTEAFF.

V gene TRBV3-1 combines with J gene TRBJ2-3; 7 bases map to TRBD2. CDR1 and CDR2 from the germline V gene are LGHDT and YNNKEL (reference sequence). CDR3 length: 13 residues. V lost 8 bases and J lost 4; bases outside the gene matches: 6. CDR3 region: CASAGVLADTQYF. In DNA, the CDR3 is TGTGCCAGCGCGGGGGTACTTGCAGATACGCAGTATTTT.

V usage is TRBV12-3 or TRBV12-4 and J usage is TRBJ1-3; tentatively, D is TRBD1 (6 bases). The CDR3 extends over 13 amino acids. With 4 bases removed from V and 4 bases from J, the gap between germline ends came to 8 bases. The CDR3 DNA is TGTGCCAGCAGTTCCGACAGGGGAAACACCATATATTTT. Translated: CASSSDRGNTIYF.

This clonotype has a handful of counts. The chain recombines TRBV6-2 or TRBV6-3 with TRBJ2-3; possible D gene TRBD2, 6 bases. The V end lost 2 bases, the J end lost 3 bases, and 24 bases lay between the germline ends. The CDR3 extends over 19 amino acids. In germline, CDR1 is MNHEY, CDR2 SVGEGT. CDR3 in DNA: TGTGCCAGCAGTTACCCGACCACATATGATAGCGGCCCTACAGATACGCAGTATTTT. Its protein is CASSYPTTYDSGPTDTQYF.

V and J are TRBV5-1 and TRBJ2-5; 10 bases are shared with TRBD2. The CDR3 consists of 14 residues. V lost 2 bases, J lost 5 bases, and 3 bases stayed unmatched. Germline V gene lookup returns CDR1 SGHRS and CDR2 YFSETQ. The CDR3 loop reads CASSFSGRRETQYF. CDR3 in DNA: TGCGCCAGCAGCTTTAGCGGGAGGAGGGAGACCCAGTACTTC.

The chain joins TRBV9 to TRBJ2-7; the D is unclear. CDR3 length: 15 residues. Germline-derived CDR1 and CDR2 are SGDLS and YYNGEE. The V gene lost 0 bases and the J gene lost 2 bases, with 12 bases spanning the gap. DNA of the CDR3: TGTGCCAGCAGCGTAGGGGCAGGCCAGACCTACGAGCAGTACTTC. Translating it yields CASSVGAGQTYEQYF.

This clonotype was seen once. The chain links TRBV5-5 to TRBJ1-2, with unresolved D. CDR3 length equals 14 residues. Germline V gene data show CDR1 as SGHKS and CDR2 as YYEKEE (reference sequence). V lost 4 bases and J 1 base, leaving 11 bases between the germline ends. DNA for the CDR3: TGTGCCAGCAGCCCACGGACTGATAACTATGGCTACACCTTC. It specifies CASSPRTDNYGYTF.

This clonotype was seen a handful of times. The V call is TRBV7-9, the J call TRBJ2-3; the match to TRBD1 covers 10 bases. This CDR3 contains 15 residues. CDR1 and CDR2 (germline): SEHNR, FQNEAQ (reference sequence). With 2 bases clipped from V and 5 bases from J, the junction kept 4 bases outside the gene matches. CDR3 DNA: TGTGCCAGCAGCTTAAGACAGGGGGCGGAAGATACGCAGTATTTT. It is translated as CASSLRQGAEDTQYF.

This clonotype was observed a few times. V and J are TRBV2 and TRBJ2-7, with D perhaps matching TRBD1 (6 bases). Per germline, CDR1 SNHLY and CDR2 FYNNEI. The CDR3 has 13 residues. V lost 10 bases and J 3 bases, leaving 16 bases between the germline ends. The CDR3 loop reads CATRTAGSYEQYF. Here the CDR3 DNA reads TGTGCCACCCGGACAGCTGGCAGCTACGAGCAGTACTTC.

The chain is built from TRBV4-2 and TRBJ1-1, with D tentatively TRBD1 (5 bases). The CDR3 spans 14 residues. Trimming left V 0 bases short and J 6 bases short, with 11 bases between. Germline lookup yields CDR1 LGHNA and CDR2 YNFKEQ. The CDR3: CASSQEPGAAEAFF. In DNA form, the CDR3 reads TGTGCCAGCAGCCAAGAGCCTGGGGCGGCTGAAGCTTTCTTT.

The CDR3 DNA reads TGTGCCAGCAGTTTATCGCGACAGGGCTATGGCTACACCTTC. Its translation is CASSLSRQGYGYTF. This chain uses TRBV27 with TRBJ1-2; 7 bases line up with TRBD1. V dropped 0 bases and J dropped 4; count of bases not matched to a gene: 2. In germline, CDR1 is MNHEY, CDR2 SMNVEV (reference sequence). This CDR3 region has 14 residues.

This clonotype was seen ten or more times. The chain joins TRBV10-3 to TRBJ2-1; 9 nucleotides agree with TRBD1. CDR1 and CDR2 from the germline V gene are ENHRY and SYGVKD. V lost 4 bases and J lost 3; bases outside the gene matches: 4. The CDR3 runs 15 residues. The CDR3 coding sequence is TGTGCCATCAGTGCGGACAGGGGACTCTACAATGAGCAGTTCTTC. This gives the protein CAISADRGLYNEQFF.

This clonotype appeared a few times. DNA of the CDR3: TGTGCCAGCAGCAAACGACCCCGCCCCGGGGGCTCTGGGGCCAACGTCCTGACTTTC. Translating it yields CASSKRPRPGGSGANVLTF. The gene calls are TRBV21-1 and TRBJ2-6; the D segment call TRBD1 is taken from the table without a DNA check. TRBV21-1 is deemed a pseudogene. This CDR3 contains 19 residues.

The table lists this clonotype with a few counts. V gene TRBV5-1 combines with J gene TRBJ2-1; no reliable D call. This CDR3 is built from 15 residues. Trimming shortened V by 0 bases and J by 7 bases, and 14 bases separated the two germline ends. Germline CDR1 is SGHRS and CDR2 is YFSETQ. In nucleotides, the CDR3 is TGCGCCAGCAGCTTGGGCCCGACGACCCGTAATGAGCAGTTCTTC. Translating gives CASSLGPTTRNEQFF.

The genes are TRBV19 and TRBJ1-2, with a possible D match to TRBD1 (6 bases). Trimming removed 1 base at V and 8 bases at J, with 14 bases between. The germline CDR1 and CDR2 sequences are LNHDA and SQIVND (reference sequence). The CDR3 consists of 14 residues. CDR3 in amino acids: CASSIGGPGGGYTF. The CDR3 DNA is TGTGCCAGTAGTATAGGGGGGCCTGGAGGGGGCTACACCTTC.

The table lists this clonotype with many counts. This chain uses TRBV27 with TRBJ1-2; 7 bases match TRBD1. CDR1 is MNHEY, CDR2 SMNVEV, per germline (reference sequence). V dropped 5 bases and J dropped 7; count of bases not matched to a gene: 4. The CDR3 sequence is 12 residues long. CDR3 coding DNA: TGTGCCAGCAGTGTAGGGGGCATTGGCTACACCTTC. Its translation is CASSVGGIGYTF.

This clonotype has more than one count but fewer than ten. The chain employs TRBV7-9 and TRBJ1-2; TRBD1 might be the D (5 bases). The germline V and J ends were trimmed by 2 bases and 3 bases, with 13 bases remaining between them. The length of the CDR3 is 15 residues. Germline values: CDR1 SEHNR, CDR2 FQNEAQ (reference sequence). The CDR3 region is CASSLRDFGDYGYTF. The CDR3 bases are TGTGCCAGCAGCTTAAGGGACTTCGGGGACTATGGCTACACCTTC.

The chain carries TRBV20-1 and TRBJ1-1, with TRBD1 matching 9 bases. Germline V gene lookup returns CDR1 DFQATT and CDR2 SNEGSKA (reference sequence). The CDR3 extends over 15 amino acids. Unmatched junction bases numbered 8, after V lost 6 bases and J lost 0 bases. CDR3 sequence (DNA): TGCAGTGCATATGACAGGGGGGATTTGAACACTGAAGCTTTCTTT. Its translation: CSAYDRGDLNTEAFF.

This clonotype was detected a few times. As DNA, the CDR3 is TGCAGTGCCCCGCCGGGACTAGCCTTAAACAATGAGCAGTTCTTC. Translation: CSAPPGLALNNEQFF. The chain joins TRBV20-1 to TRBJ2-1; 9 bases fit TRBD2. The CDR3 runs to 15 residues. The germline V gene has CDR1 DFQATT and CDR2 SNEGSKA (reference sequence). Trimming at V came to 6 bases and at J to 5 bases, leaving 11 bases not matched to a gene.

The sample holds a few counts of this clonotype. The genes are TRBV6-1 and TRBJ2-3; D not resolved. Germline-derived CDR1 and CDR2 are MNHNS and SASEGT. The CDR3 has 13 residues. V lost 3 bases, J lost 3 bases, and 7 bases lay in between. CDR3 nucleotides: TGTGCCAGCAGTGATCTGGGGACAGATACGCAGTATTTT. It yields the protein CASSDLGTDTQYF.

The count of this clonotype is one. The chain is built from TRBV12-3 or TRBV12-4 and TRBJ2-1, with TRBD2 identical over 9 bases. With 4 bases clipped from V and 4 bases from J, the junction kept 8 bases outside the gene matches. This CDR3 spans 16 amino acids. Written as DNA, the CDR3 is TGTGCCAGCAGTTCCCGACTAGCGGAGCATTACAATGAGCAGTTCTTC. Protein: CASSSRLAEHYNEQFF.

In this sample, this clonotype turned up many times. The CDR3 region is CASSVGQRGGYNEQFF. The CDR3 region has the DNA TGTGCCAGCAGCGTAGGTCAGCGGGGGGGTTACAATGAGCAGTTCTTC. The rearrangement links TRBV9 to TRBJ2-1, with 10 bases that match TRBD2. The V gene end was trimmed by 0 bases and the J gene end by 4 bases; junction bases not matched to a gene: 4. Germline V lookup: CDR1 SGDLS, CDR2 YYNGEE. The CDR3 extends over 16 amino acids.